This is a list of T cell receptor beta chains from one sample in a study of shared T cell receptors in the human thymus. Produced via immunoSEQ multiplex PCR; TCRdb's table is partial and in-frame only. This sample has about 380,000 clones, with 85% to 95% found just once. The sequenced sample was thymocytes. These receptors were obtained from a human donor. CDR3s include the opening cysteine and the closing phenylalanine or tryptophan. The D gene is left open where the match is weak. Some rows have no size entry. The others give once, few or many, or a class for an expanded clone.

d_gene,abundance,j_gene,v_gene,CDR3aa,CDR3nt
TRBD1,-,TRBJ1-1,TRBV15,CATSERGDRGNTEAFF,TGTGCCACCAGCGAGCGAGGAGACAGGGGAAACACTGAAGCTTTCTTT
-,-,TRBJ1-1,TRBV5-1,CASRVSELRGNTEAFF,TGCGCCAGCAGGGTATCGGAACTCCGGGGGAACACTGAAGCTTTCTTT
TRBD2,-,TRBJ2-7,TRBV4-1,CASSQDGLAGDEQYF,TGCGCCAGCAGCCAAGATGGGCTAGCGGGGGACGAGCAGTACTTC
-,-,TRBJ2-7,TRBV28,CASSFVGGGDEQYF,TGTGCCAGCAGTTTTGTGGGGGGCGGAGACGAGCAGTACTTC
-,-,TRBJ1-2,TRBV19,CASSTQRTGEMGGYTF,TGTGCCAGTAGTACACAACGGACGGGCGAAATGGGGGGCTACACCTTC
-,-,TRBJ1-4,TRBV7-2,CASSPRGGPFQLNEKLFF,TGTGCCAGCAGCCCTAGGGGCGGACCCTTTCAGCTTAATGAAAAACTGTTTTTT
-,-,TRBJ2-4,TRBV19,CASSKGGGQNIQYF,TGTGCCAGTAGTAAAGGGGGGGGCCAAAACATTCAGTACTTC
-,-,TRBJ1-1,TRBV27,CASTTVENTEAFF,TGTGCCAGCACTACGGTTGAGAACACTGAAGCTTTCTTT
TRBD1,-,TRBJ2-7,TRBV5-6,CASSSDREKQYPYEQYF,TGTGCCAGCAGCTCGGACAGGGAGAAGCAATACCCCTACGAGCAGTACTTC
-,-,TRBJ1-5,TRBV18,CASSNSGGNQPQHF,TGTGCCAGCTCTAACTCGGGGGGCAATCAGCCCCAGCATTTT
-,-,TRBJ1-2,TRBV5-1,CASSLGQNYGYTF,TGCGCCAGCAGCCTCGGACAGAACTATGGCTACACCTTC
-,-,TRBJ1-2,TRBV7-2,CASRPEQAKYGYTF,TGTGCCAGCAGACCTGAACAGGCCAAATATGGCTACACCTTC
-,-,TRBJ1-2,TRBV7-9,CASSLARDKTPYGYTF,TGTGCCAGCAGCTTAGCCCGGGACAAAACCCCTTATGGCTACACCTTC
-,once,TRBJ2-7,TRBV6-6,CASLDRSKNEQYF,TGTGCCAGCCTGGACCGGAGCAAAAACGAGCAGTACTTC
TRBD1,-,TRBJ1-5,TRBV27,CASSSNRGPGNQPQHF,TGTGCCAGCAGTTCAAACAGGGGGCCCGGCAATCAGCCCCAGCATTTT
TRBD2,once,TRBJ2-1,TRBV5-6,CASSPHSGSSYNEQFF,TGTGCCAGCAGCCCCCATAGCGGGAGCTCCTACAATGAGCAGTTCTTC
-,-,TRBJ1-3,TRBV7-2,CASSFGEGMEGNTIYF,TGTGCCAGCAGCTTTGGTGAGGGAATGGAGGGAAACACCATATATTTT
TRBD1,-,TRBJ2-7,TRBV10-1,CAGPGQASNEQYF,TGCGCCGGTCCGGGACAGGCTTCTAACGAGCAGTACTTC
-,-,TRBJ2-6,TRBV7-2,CASSPPLSGANVLTF,TGTGCCAGCAGCCCGCCGCTCTCTGGGGCCAACGTCCTGACTTTC
-,-,TRBJ2-3,TRBV14,CASSGRTDTQYF,TGTGCCAGCAGTGGGAGGACAGATACGCAGTATTTT
-,-,TRBJ2-3,TRBV27,CASSLLITDTQYF,TGTGCCAGCAGTTTGCTTATCACAGATACGCAGTATTTT
-,-,TRBJ1-1,TRBV11-2,CASRHQGPGLRNTEAFF,TGTGCCAGCAGACACCAGGGACCGGGGCTGAGGAACACTGAAGCTTTCTTT
TRBD1,-,TRBJ2-6,TRBV27,CASSPTPQGASSGANVLTF,TGTGCCAGCAGTCCGACGCCACAGGGGGCTAGCTCTGGGGCCAACGTCCTGACTTTC
-,once,TRBJ2-6,TRBV14,CASSQDEGPVANVLTF,TGTGCCAGCAGCCAAGATGAAGGGCCGGTGGCCAACGTCCTGACTTTC
-,-,TRBJ2-3,TRBV7-9,CASSPAEGLDTQYF,TGTGCCAGCAGCCCCGCAGAGGGTTTAGATACGCAGTATTTT
-,-,TRBJ1-1,TRBV27,CASAPDRNNTEAFF,TGTGCCAGCGCCCCAGACAGAAATAACACTGAAGCTTTCTTT
TRBD2,-,TRBJ2-1,TRBV27,CASRASAVGLAGTYNEQFF,TGTGCCAGCAGGGCCTCAGCAGTTGGCCTAGCGGGGACCTACAATGAGCAGTTCTTC
TRBD2,once,TRBJ2-3,TRBV5-5,CASSLVSGGSTDTQYF,TGTGCCAGCAGCTTGGTTAGCGGGGGAAGCACAGATACGCAGTATTTT
-,once,TRBJ2-3,TRBV28,CASSFPVDRYLTDTQYF,TGTGCCAGCAGTTTCCCCGTGGACAGATACCTCACAGATACGCAGTATTTT
-,-,TRBJ1-4,TRBV5-5,CASSVRGRPNEKLFF,TGTGCCAGCAGCGTCAGGGGTCGACCTAATGAAAAACTGTTTTTT
-,-,TRBJ1-1,TRBV30,CACHKGADTEAFF,TGTGCCTGTCACAAGGGAGCGGACACTGAAGCTTTCTTT
TRBD1,-,TRBJ1-2,TRBV28,CASSVEQGAGRGYTF,TGTGCCAGCAGTGTTGAACAGGGGGCTGGTCGTGGCTACACCTTC
TRBD1,-,TRBJ2-7,TRBV6-1,CASRGQGYEQYF,TGTGCCAGCAGGGGACAGGGATACGAGCAGTACTTC
-,-,TRBJ2-1,TRBV5-1,CASSLIDPYNEQFF,TGCGCCAGCAGCTTGATCGACCCCTACAATGAGCAGTTCTTC
-,-,TRBJ2-7,TRBV28,CASTSPPQKGLQGDEQYF,TGTGCCAGCACCTCCCCCCCCCAAAAGGGGCTACAGGGAGACGAGCAGTACTTC
-,once,TRBJ2-1,TRBV19,CASSPPGPPYNEQFF,TGTGCCAGTAGCCCTCCGGGACCACCCTACAATGAGCAGTTCTTC
-,-,TRBJ2-7,TRBV28,CASSLEGAGWSYEQYF,TGTGCCAGCAGTTTAGAGGGGGCGGGGTGGAGCTACGAGCAGTACTTC
-,-,TRBJ2-1,TRBV9,CASSVEGEAGWQFF,TGTGCCAGCAGCGTAGAAGGTGAGGCAGGGTGGCAGTTCTTC
-,-,TRBJ2-7,TRBV7-9,CASSLEEYF,TGTGCCAGCAGCTTGGAGGAGTACTTC
-,-,TRBJ1-2,TRBV27,CASSWRGGYGYTF,TGTGCCAGCAGTTGGAGGGGAGGATATGGCTACACCTTC
-,once,TRBJ1-4,TRBV7-8,CASSAHGAPLREKLFF,TGTGCCAGCAGCGCCCATGGGGCTCCCCTTCGTGAAAAACTGTTTTTT
-,-,TRBJ1-1,TRBV6-4,CASRRHRDTNTEAFF,TGTGCCAGCAGAAGACACCGGGACACCAACACTGAAGCTTTCTTT
TRBD1,-,TRBJ1-1,TRBV11-3,CASSLDGTGSTEAFF,TGTGCCAGCAGCTTAGACGGGACAGGGAGCACTGAAGCTTTCTTT
TRBD2,-,TRBJ2-7,TRBV7-9,CASSFRAGSGRINEQYF,TGTGCCAGCAGCTTTCGAGCGGGGAGCGGGAGGATAAACGAGCAGTACTTC